This TCR beta chain came from a study of T cells in Graves' hyperthyroidism and ophthalmopathy. This clonotype was detected ten times or more. Its specificity is not known. Study results and limitations: In blood, most of the thyroid clonotypes expanded above 0.001 were also present.

The V gene lost 2 bases and the J gene lost 2 bases, with 10 bases spanning the gap. Looked up from germline, CDR1 is MNHNS and CDR2 is SASEGT. The CDR3 totals 15 residues. The source material, RNA transcripts, was used to amplify TCR beta CDR3 regions. RT-PCR in the first round (using the HTBI primer set) targeted the TCR CDR3. One entry per CDR3 protein, called by TCRdb with MiXCR from the multiplex PCR reads. The table includes around 600,000 distinct CDR3 sequences, 12% to 15% detected once. The rearrangement joins TRBV6-1 to TRBJ1-5; D is possibly TRBD1 (5 bases). What was sequenced was blood. The receptor was derived from a woman younger than 30 with Graves' ophthalmopathy. The CDR3 DNA is TGTGCCAGCAGTGAACAGGGTTGGGGCAATCAGCCCCAGCATTTT. Protein: CASSEQGWGNQPQHF.